The 22 T cell receptor beta chains listed next were all sequenced from one sample in a study of blood T cell repertoires in COVID-19. The data were produced by immunoSEQ multiplex PCR, yet TCRdb's version contains in-frame clones alone and is incomplete. This repertoire shows 130,000 to 150,000 clones, around 83% found once; its top ten account for almost 6%. The sample was PBMCs or T cells enriched from blood (not recorded which). These receptors were collected from a woman aged 45 to 65 who had been exposed to COVID-19.

This clone was seen more than once but under ten times. Here the CDR3 DNA reads TGTGCCACCAGTGATCGGGACAGCTCCTATGGCTACACCTTC. Its translation is CATSDRDSSYGYTF. The chain combines TRBV24-1 with TRBJ1-2, with TRBD1 identical over 7 bases. CDR1 is KGHDR and CDR2 is SFDVKD in the germline V gene. The V and J ends lost 3 bases and 4 bases, in that order; junction bases with no gene match: 4. There are 14 residues in the CDR3.

The chain uses TRBV7-2 and TRBJ2-1; D possibly corresponds to TRBD1 (5 bases). The V and J ends lost 5 bases and 9 bases respectively, with 20 bases between them. CDR1 is SGHTA, CDR2 FQGNSA, per germline. CDR3 length: 15 residues. The CDR3 is CASSPSPPDRGEQFF. The DNA for the CDR3 is TGTGCCAGCAGCCCCTCCCCCCCAGACAGAGGTGAGCAGTTCTTC.

Note on this clone: Sequence at one end of the junction differs from germline and may be a read error. The chain couples TRBV3-1 (or the pseudogene TRBV3-2) to TRBJ2-7; 8 bases align to TRBD1. The germline CDR1 and CDR2 sequences are LGHDT and YNNKEL (reference sequence). The length of the CDR3 is 16 residues. CDR3 nucleotide sequence: TGTGCCAGCACCCAAAGAGGGGACAGGAGCTCCTACGAGCAGTACTTC. Protein sequence: CASTQRGDRSSYEQYF.

The chain joins TRBV9 to TRBJ1-2, with D possibly being TRBD1 (6 bases). The CDR3 is 16 amino acids. Germline CDR1 is SGDLS and CDR2 is YYNGEE. Trimming pared 3 bases from V and 7 bases from J, leaving 22 bases between. The CDR3 here is CASSDLRRGGGFGYTF. In DNA, the CDR3 is TGTGCCAGCAGCGACCTTCGGAGGGGGGGCGGGTTTGGCTACACCTTC.

The chain recombines TRBV7-9 with TRBJ2-1, with 12 bases matching TRBD2. With 5 bases clipped from V and 8 bases from J, the junction kept 10 bases outside the gene matches. The CDR3 spans 16 residues. The germline CDR1 and CDR2 sequences are SEHNR and FQNEAQ (reference sequence). Here the CDR3 DNA reads TGTGCCAGCAGCCCAATAGGACTAGCGGGGAGGGATGAGCAGTTCTTC. Encoded protein: CASSPIGLAGRDEQFF.

The genes are TRBV6-5 and TRBJ2-1, with D maybe TRBD2 (5 bases). Germline CDR1 reads MNHEY; CDR2 reads SVGAGI. V was cut by 6 bases and J by 8 bases, with 17 bases left in between. CDR3 size: 14 residues. The CDR3 DNA is TGTGCCAGCAGACGACGCCGGACTCAGGATGAGCAGTTCTTC. Its translation is CASRRRRTQDEQFF.

The chain employs TRBV19 and TRBJ1-5; the match to TRBD1 covers 7 bases. The germline V gene encodes CDR1 LNHDA and CDR2 SQIVND (reference sequence). Losses at the gene ends were 7 bases for V and 7 bases for J; bases not matched to a gene: 4. This CDR3 is built from 12 residues. CDR3 amino acids: CASTTGNQPQHF. The CDR3 region has the DNA TGTGCCAGTACGACAGGGAACCAGCCCCAGCATTTT.

V usage is TRBV9 and J usage is TRBJ2-3; maybe TRBD2 (5 bases). This CDR3 is built from 14 residues. Germline assignment: CDR1 SGDLS and CDR2 YYNGEE. Trimming removed 0 bases from V and 4 bases from J, with 9 bases in between. Here the CDR3 DNA reads TGTGCCAGCAGCGTAGCAGCGGCTGCAGATACGCAGTATTTT. Its protein product is CASSVAAAADTQYF.

The chain couples TRBV30 to TRBJ1-6; D gene ambiguous. V was trimmed by 5 bases and J by 7 bases, leaving 12 bases between them. Germline V gene lookup returns CDR1 GTSNPN and CDR2 SVGIG (reference sequence). The CDR3 has 13 amino acids. The CDR3 loop is CAWAGQTNSPLHF. The CDR3 coding sequence is TGTGCCTGGGCGGGTCAGACCAATTCACCCCTCCACTTT. Full variable domain (missing parts from reference TRBV30 and TRBJ1-6): SQTIHQWPATLVQPVGSPLSLECTVEGTSNPNLYWYRQAAGRGLQLLFYSVGIGQISSEVPQNLSASRPQDRQFILSSKKLLLSDSGFYLCAWAGQTNSPLHFGNGTRLTVT.

V gene TRBV7-2 combines with J gene TRBJ1-4, with D unclear. Germline CDR1 is SGHTA and CDR2 is FQGNSA. V lost 5 bases and J lost 2, with 9 bases in between. CDR3 size: 14 residues. The CDR3 DNA reads as TGTGCCAGCAGCCAACAAACGACTAATGAAAAACTGTTTTTT. Translation gives CASSQQTTNEKLFF.

The chain uses TRBV7-9 and TRBJ1-2, with a tentative D call TRBD1 (5 bases). Trimming removed 7 bases from V and 8 bases from J, with 26 bases in between. The V gene's germline CDR1 is SEHNR and CDR2 FQNEAQ (reference sequence). This CDR3 has 16 amino acids. CDR3: CASKENSDTPSEGYTF. In DNA, the CDR3 is TGTGCCAGCAAAGAAAACTCGGACACACCCTCGGAGGGCTACACCTTC.

The chain links TRBV4-1 to TRBJ2-1, with 11 bases that match TRBD2. Trimming cost V 0 bases and J 1 base; bases outside gene matches: 5. The CDR3 is 18 residues long. The V gene's germline CDR1 is MGHRA and CDR2 YSYEKL. The CDR3 region has the DNA TGCGCCAGCAGCCAAGATCTTAGCGGGAGGGGATCCTACAATGAGCAGTTCTTC. This gives the protein CASSQDLSGRGSYNEQFF.

V and J are TRBV7-5 and TRBJ1-2. TRBV7-5 is annotated as a pseudogene. This CDR3 has 14 residues. The CDR3 sequence is CARSLSVPNYGYTF. DNA for the CDR3: TGTGCCAGAAGCTTATCTGTCCCTAACTATGGCTACACCTTC.

The gene calls are TRBV19 and TRBJ2-3, with 9 bases lining up with TRBD1. Unmatched junction bases numbered 4, after V lost 5 bases and J lost 4 bases. The CDR3 covers 14 residues. Per the germline V gene, CDR1 is LNHDA and CDR2 is SQIVND (reference sequence). Written as DNA, the CDR3 is TGTGCCAGTAGTGTAACAGGGGGCCCAGATACGCAGTATTTT. Residues: CASSVTGGPDTQYF.

The chain carries TRBV7-9 and TRBJ2-2; D remains ambiguous. Trimming removed 5 bases at V and 5 bases at J, with 18 bases between. Germline CDR1 is SEHNR and CDR2 is FQNEAQ (reference sequence). The CDR3 has 16 residues. Here the CDR3 DNA reads TGTGCCAGCAGCGCATTAGCAGTCCGTCGGACCGGGGAGCTGTTTTTT. It yields the protein CASSALAVRRTGELFF.

The V and J genes are TRBV7-6 and TRBJ2-7; perhaps TRBD1 as D (6 bases). The V end lost 4 bases, the J end lost 4 bases, and 8 bases lay between the germline ends. Germline CDR1 reads SGHVS; CDR2 reads FNYEAQ. CDR3 length: 12 amino acids. The CDR3 here is CASSSDRYEQYF. The CDR3 DNA reads as TGTGCCAGCAGCTCGGACAGATACGAGCAGTACTTC. The full variable domain, in which reference TRBV7-6 and TRBJ2-7 provide the parts outside the CDR3, is GAGVSQSPRYKVTKRGQDVALRCDPISGHVSLYWYRQALGQGPEFLTYFNYEAQQDKSGLPNDRFSAERPEGSISTLTIQRTEQRDSAMYRCASSSDRYEQYFGPGTRLTVT.

This sequence joins TRBV7-9 and TRBJ1-4; D gene unclear. The CDR3 loop spans 17 amino acids. The V and J ends lost 5 bases and 7 bases respectively, with 23 bases between them. Germline assignment: CDR1 SEHNR and CDR2 FQNEAQ (reference sequence). The CDR3 coding sequence is TGTGCCAGCAGCCAAGGCGGGCCAACCTTTTTGCGTGAAAAACTGTTTTTT. Translating gives CASSQGGPTFLREKLFF.

The V call is TRBV19, the J call TRBJ2-1; 7 positions agree with TRBD2. V gave up 4 bases and J gave up 4 bases; unmatched junction bases: 7. The CDR3 totals 15 residues. Germline V gives CDR1 LNHDA, CDR2 SQIVND (reference sequence). The CDR3 DNA follows: TGTGCCAGTAGTAAAGGGACTAAACTTTACAATGAGCAGTTCTTC. It is translated as CASSKGTKLYNEQFF.

The rearrangement links TRBV18 to TRBJ2-1; the match to TRBD1 covers 9 bases. The germline gives CDR1 KGHSH, CDR2 LQKENI. V was pared by 5 bases and J by 3 bases, with 11 bases of the junction left unmatched. The CDR3 is 17 residues long. The CDR3 here is CASSSGSGTGYYNEQFF. DNA for the CDR3: TGTGCCAGCTCATCGGGGTCCGGGACAGGGTACTACAATGAGCAGTTCTTC.

The chain links TRBV13 to TRBJ2-7, with D unresolved. The germline gives CDR1 PRHDT, CDR2 FYEKMQ (reference sequence). V was trimmed by 1 base and J by 0 bases, leaving 7 bases between them. This CDR3 is built from 14 residues. The CDR3 DNA is TGTGCCAGCAGCTTAGATCCCTTCTCCTACGAGCAGTACTTC. Protein: CASSLDPFSYEQYF.

The rearrangement links TRBV5-1 to TRBJ2-1; TRBD2 is a possible D gene (5 bases). The CDR3 runs 15 residues. Germline V gives CDR1 SGHRS, CDR2 YFSETQ. The V gene lost 4 bases and the J gene lost 5 bases, with 16 bases spanning the gap. The CDR3 loop reads CASSTGGGSDNEQFF. CDR3 nucleotides: TGCGCCAGCAGCACCGGAGGAGGATCTGACAATGAGCAGTTCTTC.

V and J are TRBV19 and TRBJ2-1, with a weak D call TRBD1 (7 bases). The CDR3 is 13 residues long. V lost 6 bases and J lost 4, with 10 bases in between. Germline-derived CDR1 and CDR2 are LNHDA and SQIVND (reference sequence). CDR3 loop: CASSQGGYNEQFF. For the CDR3, the DNA is TGTGCCAGTAGCCAGGGGGGATACAATGAGCAGTTCTTC. Complete variable domain (other parts from reference TRBV19 and TRBJ2-1): DGGITQSPKYLFRKEGQNVTLSCEQNLNHDAMYWYRQDPGQGLRLIYYSQIVNDFQKGDIAEGYSVSREKKESFPLTVTSAQKNPTAFYLCASSQGGYNEQFFGPGTRLTVL.